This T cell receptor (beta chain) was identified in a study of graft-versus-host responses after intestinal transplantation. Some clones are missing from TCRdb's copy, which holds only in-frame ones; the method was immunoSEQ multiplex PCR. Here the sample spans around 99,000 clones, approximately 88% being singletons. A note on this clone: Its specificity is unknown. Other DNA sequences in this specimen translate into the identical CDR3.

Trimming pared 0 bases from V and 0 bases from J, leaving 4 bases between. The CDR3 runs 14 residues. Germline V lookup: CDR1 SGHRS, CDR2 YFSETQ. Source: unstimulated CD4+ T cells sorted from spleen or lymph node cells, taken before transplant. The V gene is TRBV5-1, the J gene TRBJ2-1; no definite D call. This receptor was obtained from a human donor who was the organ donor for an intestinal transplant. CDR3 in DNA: TGCGCCAGCAGCTTGGGAGGCTCCTACAATGAGCAGTTCTTC. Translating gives CASSLGGSYNEQFF.